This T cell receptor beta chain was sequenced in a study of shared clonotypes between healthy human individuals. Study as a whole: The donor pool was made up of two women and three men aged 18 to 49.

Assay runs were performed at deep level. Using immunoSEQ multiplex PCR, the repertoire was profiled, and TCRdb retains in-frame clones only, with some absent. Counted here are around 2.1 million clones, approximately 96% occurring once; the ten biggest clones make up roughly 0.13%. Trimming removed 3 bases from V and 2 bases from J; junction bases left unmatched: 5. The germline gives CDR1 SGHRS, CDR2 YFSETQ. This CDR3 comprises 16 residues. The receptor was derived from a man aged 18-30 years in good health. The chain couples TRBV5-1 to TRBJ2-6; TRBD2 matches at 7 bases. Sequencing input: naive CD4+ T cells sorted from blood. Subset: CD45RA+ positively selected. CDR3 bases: TGCGCCAGCAGCTCCCGGGGGGAGACTGGGGCCAACGTCCTGACTTTC. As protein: CASSSRGETGANVLTF. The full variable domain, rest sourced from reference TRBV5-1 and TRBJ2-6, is KAGVTQTPRYLIKTRGQQVTLSCSPISGHRSVSWYQQTPGQGLQFLFEYFSETQRNKGNFPGRFSGRQFSNSRSEMNVSTLELGDSALYLCASSSRGETGANVLTFGAGSRLTVL.